The T cell receptor (beta chain) under discussion was sequenced for a study of control samples from healthy donors and cancer patients (dated by TCRdb to about 2020). CDR1 ENHRY and CDR2 SYGVKD are derived from the germline V gene. V has 5 bases trimmed and J has 0 bases trimmed; junction bases matching no gene number 2. From its cysteine to its phenylalanine, the CDR3 spans 15 amino acids. The DNA shown is the 45-base CDR3, in frame from base 1. Points on this clone: Its antigen target is currently unknown. No per-base quality is available; no much larger clone lies one base away.

The library was obtained by the immunoSEQ multiplex PCR assay. Here the immuneACCESS table is served through TCRdb, limited to in-frame sequences with V and J called. Missing clones are a known gap in these copies; in checked studies unresolved V genes cover under half, and the rest lacks a known reason. In this sample the table shows more than 70,000 clones, 94% of which occur a single time. The top ten clones comprise 2.5% to 3% of the sample. The chain links TRBV10-3 with TRBJ1-5; 9 bases in between match TRBD1. Material: blood. The receptor was derived from a woman in her twenties or thirties in good health. The CDR3 in this case is CAISRGQGSNQPQHF. The sequenced DNA is TGTGCCATCAGTAGGGGACAGGGTAGCAATCAGCCCCAGCATTTT.